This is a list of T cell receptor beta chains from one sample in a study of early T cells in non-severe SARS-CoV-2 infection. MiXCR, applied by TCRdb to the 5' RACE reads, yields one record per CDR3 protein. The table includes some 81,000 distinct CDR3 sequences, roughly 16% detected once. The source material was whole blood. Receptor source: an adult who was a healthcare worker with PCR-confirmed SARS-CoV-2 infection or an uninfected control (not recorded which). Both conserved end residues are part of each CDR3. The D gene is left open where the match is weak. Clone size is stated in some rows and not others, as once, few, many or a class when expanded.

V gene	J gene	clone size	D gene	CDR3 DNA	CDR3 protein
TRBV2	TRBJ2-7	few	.	TGTGCCAGCAGGTTGCCGACAGATAACCACGAGCAGTACTTC	CASRLPTDNHEQYF
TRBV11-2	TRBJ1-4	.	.	TGTGCCAGCAGCTTAGAACCCTGGACGGTGGAAGTAGAAAAACTGTTTTTT	CASSLEPWTVEVEKLFF
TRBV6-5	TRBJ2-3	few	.	TGTGCCAGCAGTTACTGGGATCCAGCGGCAGATACGCAGTATTTT	CASSYWDPAADTQYF
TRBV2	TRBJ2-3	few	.	TGTGCCAGCAGTGAACAGCGCACCTCCACAGATACGCAGTATTTT	CASSEQRTSTDTQYF
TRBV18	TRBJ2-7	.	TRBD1	TGTGCCAGCTCCCCGGGACAGGGAAAGGACTTC	CASSPGQGKDF
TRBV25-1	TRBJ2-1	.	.	TGTGCCAGCAGACACACAGTAGGTGAGCAGTTCTTC	CASRHTVGEQFF
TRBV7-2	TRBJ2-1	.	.	TGTGCCAGCAGCTTGGCCGGGATGAGTATGCGTGAGCAGTTCTTC	CASSLAGMSMREQFF
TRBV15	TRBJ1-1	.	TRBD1	TGTGCCACCAGCAGAAGAACAGGGGGCAAGGGGAACACTGAAGCTTTCTTT	CATSRRTGGKGNTEAFF
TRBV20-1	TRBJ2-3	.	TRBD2	TGCAGTGCTGGACTAGTGATCGCAGATACGCAGTATTTT	CSAGLVIADTQYF
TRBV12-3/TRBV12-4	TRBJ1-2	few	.	TGTGCCAGCAGTTACCGGGACACGCCTAACTATGGCTACACCTTC	CASSYRDTPNYGYTF
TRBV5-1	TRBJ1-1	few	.	TGCGCCAGCAGGACGGGACAGAACACTGAAGCTTTCTTT	CASRTGQNTEAFF
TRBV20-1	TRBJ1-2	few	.	TGCAGTGCTCCGGACGGCTGGTATGGCTACACCTTC	CSAPDGWYGYTF
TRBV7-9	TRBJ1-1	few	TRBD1	TGTGCCAGCAGCCGGACAGGGGTGACTGAAGCTTTCTTT	CASSRTGVTEAFF